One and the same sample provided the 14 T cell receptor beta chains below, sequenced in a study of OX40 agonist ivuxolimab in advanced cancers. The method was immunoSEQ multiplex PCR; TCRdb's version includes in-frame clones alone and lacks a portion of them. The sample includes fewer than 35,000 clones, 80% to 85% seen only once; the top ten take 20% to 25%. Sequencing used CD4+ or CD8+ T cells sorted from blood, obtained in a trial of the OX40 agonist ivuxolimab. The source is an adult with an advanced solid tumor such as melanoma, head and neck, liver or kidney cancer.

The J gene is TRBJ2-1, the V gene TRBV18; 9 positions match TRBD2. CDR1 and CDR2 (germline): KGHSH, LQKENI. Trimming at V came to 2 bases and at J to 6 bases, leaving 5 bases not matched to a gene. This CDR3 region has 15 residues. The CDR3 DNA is TGTGCCAGCTCACCAATGGGTAGCGGGGGCAATGAGCAGTTCTTC. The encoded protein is CASSPMGSGGNEQFF.

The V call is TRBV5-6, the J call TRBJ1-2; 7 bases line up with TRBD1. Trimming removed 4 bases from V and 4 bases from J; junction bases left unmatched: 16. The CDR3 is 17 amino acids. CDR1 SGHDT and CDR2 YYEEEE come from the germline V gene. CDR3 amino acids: CASSLYRDRYFLYGYTF. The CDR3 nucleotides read TGTGCCAGCAGCCTTTACCGGGACAGATATTTTCTCTATGGCTACACCTTC.

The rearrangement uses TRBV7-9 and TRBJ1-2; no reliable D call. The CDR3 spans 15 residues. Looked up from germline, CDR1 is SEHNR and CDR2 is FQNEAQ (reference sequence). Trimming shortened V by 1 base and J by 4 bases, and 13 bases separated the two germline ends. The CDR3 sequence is CASSLDLQLPYGYTF. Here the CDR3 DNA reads TGTGCCAGCAGCTTAGACCTACAGTTGCCCTATGGCTACACCTTC.

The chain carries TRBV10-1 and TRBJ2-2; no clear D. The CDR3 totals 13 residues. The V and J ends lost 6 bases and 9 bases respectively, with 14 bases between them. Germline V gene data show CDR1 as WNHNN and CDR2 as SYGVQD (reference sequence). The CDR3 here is CASSPRRYRELFF. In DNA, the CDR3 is TGCGCCAGCAGCCCCAGGCGATACCGGGAGCTGTTTTTT.

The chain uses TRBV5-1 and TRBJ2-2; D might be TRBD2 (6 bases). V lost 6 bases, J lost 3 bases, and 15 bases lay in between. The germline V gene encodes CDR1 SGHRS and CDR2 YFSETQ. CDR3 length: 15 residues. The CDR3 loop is CASTEGGLDTGELFF. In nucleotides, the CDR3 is TGCGCCAGCACTGAGGGAGGACTTGACACCGGGGAGCTGTTTTTT.

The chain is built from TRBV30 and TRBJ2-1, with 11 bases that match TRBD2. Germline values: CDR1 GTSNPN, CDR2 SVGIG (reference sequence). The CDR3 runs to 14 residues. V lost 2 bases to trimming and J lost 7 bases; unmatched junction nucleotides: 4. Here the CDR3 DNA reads TGTGCCTGGAGTATGGGACTAGCGGCGAATGAGCAGTTCTTC. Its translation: CAWSMGLAANEQFF. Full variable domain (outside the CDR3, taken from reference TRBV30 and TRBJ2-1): SQTIHQWPATLVQPVGSPLSLECTVEGTSNPNLYWYRQAAGRGLQLLFYSVGIGQISSEVPQNLSASRPQDRQFILSSKKLLLSDSGFYLCAWSMGLAANEQFFGPGTRLTVL.

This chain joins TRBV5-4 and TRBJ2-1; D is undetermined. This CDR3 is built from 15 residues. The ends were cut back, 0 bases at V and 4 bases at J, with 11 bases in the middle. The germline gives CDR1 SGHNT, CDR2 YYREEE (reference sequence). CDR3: CASSLDSQEYNEQFF. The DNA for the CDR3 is TGTGCCAGCAGCTTGGACTCACAAGAATACAATGAGCAGTTCTTC.

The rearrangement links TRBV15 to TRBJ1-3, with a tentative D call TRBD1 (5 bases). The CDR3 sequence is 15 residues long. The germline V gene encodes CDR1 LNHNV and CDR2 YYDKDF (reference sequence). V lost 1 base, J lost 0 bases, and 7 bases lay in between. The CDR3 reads CATSRGQNSGNTIYF. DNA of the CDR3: TGTGCCACCAGCAGAGGACAGAACTCTGGAAACACCATATATTTT.

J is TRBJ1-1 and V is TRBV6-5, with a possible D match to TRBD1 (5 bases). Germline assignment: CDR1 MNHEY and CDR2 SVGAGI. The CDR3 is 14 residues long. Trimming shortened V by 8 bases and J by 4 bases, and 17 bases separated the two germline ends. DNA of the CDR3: TGTGCCAGCGGGCCGTCCGGGGGGTTCACTGAAGCTTTCTTT. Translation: CASGPSGGFTEAFF.

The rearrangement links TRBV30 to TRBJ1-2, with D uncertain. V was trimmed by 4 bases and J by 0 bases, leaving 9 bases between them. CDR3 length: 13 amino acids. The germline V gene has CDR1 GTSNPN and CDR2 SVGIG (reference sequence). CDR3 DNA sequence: TGTGCCTGGACCAAAATAGCTAACTATGGCTACACCTTC. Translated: CAWTKIANYGYTF.

The CDR3 bases are TGTGCCTGGGGGACGGGTGAGACCCAGTACTTC. Translating gives CAWGTGETQYF. The chain couples TRBV30 to TRBJ2-5; D possibly uses TRBD1 or TRBD2 (5 bases each). CDR3 length: 11 residues. Trimming left V 5 bases short and J 5 bases short, with 9 bases between. The germline gives CDR1 GTSNPN, CDR2 SVGIG (reference sequence).

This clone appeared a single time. The CDR3 DNA reads TGCAGCGTCACTAGGGGACAGGGTGTGGGCGAGCAGTACTTC. This codes for CSVTRGQGVGEQYF. V and J are TRBV29-1 and TRBJ2-7, with 9 bases identical to TRBD1. Germline V gives CDR1 SQVTM, CDR2 ANQGSEA. The CDR3 has 14 residues. V lost 6 bases and J lost 6; bases outside the gene matches: 12.

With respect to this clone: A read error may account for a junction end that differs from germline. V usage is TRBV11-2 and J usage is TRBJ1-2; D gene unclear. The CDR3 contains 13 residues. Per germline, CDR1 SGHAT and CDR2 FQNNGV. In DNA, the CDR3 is TGTGCCAGCAGCTCGACCCAGGCCGCTGGCTACATCTTC. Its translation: CASSSTQAAGYIF.

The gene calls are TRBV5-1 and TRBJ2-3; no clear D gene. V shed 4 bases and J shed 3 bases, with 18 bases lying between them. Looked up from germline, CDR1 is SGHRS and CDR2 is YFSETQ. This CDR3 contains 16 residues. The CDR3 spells CASSPDFGVRTDTQYF. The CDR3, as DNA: TGCGCCAGCAGCCCGGATTTCGGTGTTCGTACAGATACGCAGTATTTT.